The clone carrying this TCR beta chain was detected ten times or more. Amplification targeted TCR beta CDR3 regions from RNA transcripts. TCR CDR3 underwent first-round RT-PCR with the HTBI primer set. Using its own MiXCR run on the multiplex PCR reads, TCRdb lists one record per CDR3 protein. This table has 40,000 to 55,000 distinct CDR3 sequences, 49% appearing once. The sample is drawn from a study of T cells in Graves' hyperthyroidism and ophthalmopathy. Between the trimmed V and J ends, which lost 3 bases and 1 base, there was a span of 12 bases. This CDR3 comprises 15 residues. The germline V gene encodes CDR1 DFQATT and CDR2 SNEGSKA (reference sequence).

The sample taken for sequencing was peripheral blood or thyroid tissue (not recorded which). This TCR came from a woman aged 50 to 65 with Graves' hyperthyroidism. The chain uses TRBV20-1 and TRBJ2-2; perhaps TRBD2 as D (6 bases). CDR3 amino acids: CSASALGGNTGELFF. CDR3 bases: TGCAGTGCTAGCGCCTTGGGGGGGAACACCGGGGAGCTGTTTTTT.